This TCR beta chain was profiled in a study of PD-1 blockade in classical Hodgkin lymphoma. Points from the study as a whole: In CD4+ cells, TCR diversity went up significantly by C4D1, but in CD8+ cells it did not.

In every patient, relapse followed autologous stem cell transplantation, while exposure to brentuximab vedotin differed. Details on this clone: Its antigen is not identified.

TCRdb keeps only in-frame clones here, not all; method: immunoSEQ multiplex PCR. The sample has over 35,000 clones; around 82% are singletons. Source: peripheral blood mononuclear cells (PBMCs), taken before the second cycle of nivolumab. The receptor was isolated from a human donor with classical Hodgkin lymphoma.

The CDR3 sequence is CASSERINTEAFF. The CDR3 DNA reads TGCGCCAGCAGTGAAAGGATCAACACTGAAGCTTTCTTT. The chain has TRBV10-1 and TRBJ1-1; unclear D gene. Trimming took off 3 bases at V and 2 bases at J, with 7 bases between the two ends. The CDR3 is made up of 13 amino acids. Per the germline V gene, CDR1 is WNHNN and CDR2 is SYGVQD (reference sequence).